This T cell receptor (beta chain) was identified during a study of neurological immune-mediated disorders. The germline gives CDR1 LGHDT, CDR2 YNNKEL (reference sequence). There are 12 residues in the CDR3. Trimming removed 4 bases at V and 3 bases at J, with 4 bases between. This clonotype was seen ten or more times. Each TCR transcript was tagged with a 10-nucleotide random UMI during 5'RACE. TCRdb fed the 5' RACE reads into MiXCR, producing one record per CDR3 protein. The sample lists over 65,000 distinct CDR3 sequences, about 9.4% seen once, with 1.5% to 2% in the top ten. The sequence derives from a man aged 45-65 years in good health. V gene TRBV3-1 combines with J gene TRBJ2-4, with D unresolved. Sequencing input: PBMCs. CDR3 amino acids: CASSPHKNIQYF. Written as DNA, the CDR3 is TGTGCCAGCAGCCCTCACAAAAACATTCAGTACTTC. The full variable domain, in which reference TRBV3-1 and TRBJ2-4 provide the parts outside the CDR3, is DTAVSQTPKYLVTQMGNDKSIKCEQNLGHDTMYWYKQDSKKFLKIMFSYNNKELIINETVPNRFSPKSPDKAHLNLHINSLELGDSAVYFCASSPHKNIQYFGAGTRLSVL.